This T cell receptor (beta chain) was sequenced for a study of regulatory T cells in long-lasting Graves disease. General study results and limits: When disease was persistent, TRBV28, TRBJ1-2 and TRBJ2-5 were the favored segments.

The V and J ends lost 0 bases and 4 bases respectively, with 12 bases between them. Germline CDR1 and CDR2: SGHAT and FQNNGV. The CDR3 totals 15 residues. This clonotype was observed many times. Antigen unknown. Documented time point: persistent/refractory GD, antithyroid drugs over 5 years with positive TRAb. Researchers made the TCR library from RNA that was extracted from PBMCs. EDTA tubes held roughly 9.2 milliliters of peripheral blood from each patient. With iRepertoire HTBI primers and Arm-PCR of CDR3 regions, TCR beta libraries were built. One entry per CDR3 protein results from TCRdb running MiXCR on the multiplex PCR reads. Of 300,000 to 400,000 distinct CDR3 sequences listed, around 19% were seen once; the top ten hold 25% to 30%.

The clonotype was recovered from a female donor with Graves disease. The sequenced sample was peripheral blood mononuclear cells (PBMCs), obtained when the disease was refractory, from a patient treated with antithyroid drugs. V usage is TRBV11-2 and J usage is TRBJ1-2; D gene unclear. This chain's CDR3 is CASSLDYNSVYGYTF. In DNA, the CDR3 is TGTGCCAGCAGCTTAGATTACAACAGTGTCTATGGCTACACCTTC.